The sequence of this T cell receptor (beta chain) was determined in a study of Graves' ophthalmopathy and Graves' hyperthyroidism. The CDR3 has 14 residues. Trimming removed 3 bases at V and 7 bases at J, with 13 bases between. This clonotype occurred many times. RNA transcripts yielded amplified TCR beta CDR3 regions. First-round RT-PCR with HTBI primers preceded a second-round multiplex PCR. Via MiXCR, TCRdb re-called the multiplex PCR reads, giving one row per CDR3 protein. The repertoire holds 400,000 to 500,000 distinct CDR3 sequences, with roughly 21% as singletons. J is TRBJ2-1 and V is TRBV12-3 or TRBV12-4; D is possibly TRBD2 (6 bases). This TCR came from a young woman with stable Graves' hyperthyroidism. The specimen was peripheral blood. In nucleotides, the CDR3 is TGTGCCAGCAGTTTTAGCGGAATAGTTAATGAGCAGTTCTTC. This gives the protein CASSFSGIVNEQFF.